The 30 T cell receptor beta chains in this list originate from one sample, sequenced in a study of blood T cell repertoires in COVID-19. The data were produced by immunoSEQ multiplex PCR, yet TCRdb's version contains in-frame clones alone and is incomplete. The repertoire includes roughly 54,000 clones, around nine tenths of them detected once, and 3% to 5% sits in the top ten. Source material: peripheral blood. These receptors came from a man aged 50 or older with acute or convalescent COVID-19.

This chain links TRBV5-1 with TRBJ2-1, with TRBD2 as a possible D gene (6 bases). V was shortened by 1 base and J by 6 bases, with 14 bases between the two germline ends. The germline CDR1 and CDR2 sequences are SGHRS and YFSETQ. There are 15 residues in the CDR3. CDR3 residues: CASSLSVGTPNEQFF. As DNA, the CDR3 is TGCGCCAGCAGCTTGTCGGTGGGGACTCCCAATGAGCAGTTCTTC.

This clone was seen only once. The CDR3: CASSEALAVGYTF. The CDR3 nucleotides read TGTGCCAGCAGTGAAGCCCTGGCGGTGGGCTACACCTTC. This rearrangement joins TRBV2 to TRBJ1-2; no definite D call. Trimming shortened V by 0 bases and J by 8 bases, and 10 bases separated the two germline ends. Germline CDR1 reads SNHLY; CDR2 reads FYNNEI. The CDR3 totals 13 residues.

The genes are TRBV6-5 and TRBJ1-3; unclear D gene. V dropped 9 bases and J dropped 4 bases, with 4 bases sitting between them. The CDR3 totals 10 residues. Germline CDR1 reads MNHEY; CDR2 reads SVGAGI. The CDR3 reads CASQGNTIYF. The CDR3 coding sequence is TGTGCCAGTCAGGGAAACACCATATATTTT.

The rearrangement links TRBV5-1 to TRBJ2-7; 14 bases match TRBD2. The trim removed 0 bases at V and 2 bases at J, leaving 1 base unmatched. CDR1 and CDR2 from the germline V gene are SGHRS and YFSETQ. CDR3 size: 16 residues. CDR3 in DNA: TGCGCCAGCAGCTTGGCGACTAGCGGGAGGGCCTACGAGCAGTACTTC. It is translated as CASSLATSGRAYEQYF. Supplemented by reference TRBV5-1 and TRBJ2-7, the full variable domain reads KAGVTQTPRYLIKTRGQQVTLSCSPISGHRSVSWYQQTPGQGLQFLFEYFSETQRNKGNFPGRFSGRQFSNSRSEMNVSTLELGDSALYLCASSLATSGRAYEQYFGPGTRLTVT.

J is TRBJ1-5 and V is TRBV7-9; D might be TRBD1 (5 bases). CDR1 is SEHNR, CDR2 FQNEAQ, per germline (reference sequence). Trimming shortened V by 4 bases and J by 2 bases, and 9 bases separated the two germline ends. CDR3 length: 14 residues. In DNA form, the CDR3 reads TGTGCCAGCAGCTCCTCGACAGGCAATCAGCCCCAGCATTTT. It is translated as CASSSSTGNQPQHF.

CDR3 amino acids: CAIRAGTSAKGAYEQYF. CDR3 in DNA: TGTGCCATCAGAGCCGGGACTAGCGCCAAGGGGGCGTACGAGCAGTACTTC. V is TRBV10-3 and J is TRBJ2-7; 10 bases are shared with TRBD2. The CDR3 contains 17 residues. The trim removed 6 bases at V and 4 bases at J, leaving 15 bases unmatched. Germline lookup yields CDR1 ENHRY and CDR2 SYGVKD.

The V gene is TRBV18, the J gene TRBJ2-6; 7 nucleotides align to TRBD1. Losses at the gene ends were 2 bases for V and 0 bases for J; bases not matched to a gene: 7. Germline V gene data show CDR1 as KGHSH and CDR2 as LQKENI. The CDR3 is made up of 18 amino acids. The CDR3 region has the DNA TGTGCCAGCTCACCAAGGGGACAGACCTTCTCTGGGGCCAACGTCCTGACTTTC. Protein sequence: CASSPRGQTFSGANVLTF.

The genes are TRBV19 and TRBJ1-4; 7 nucleotides match TRBD1. Germline lookup yields CDR1 LNHDA and CDR2 SQIVND (reference sequence). V dropped 5 bases and J dropped 7; count of bases not matched to a gene: 4. This CDR3 has 13 residues. As DNA, the CDR3 is TGTGCCAGTAGTGCCCCAGGGGGTGAAAAACTGTTTTTT. Protein product: CASSAPGGEKLFF.

The rearrangement joins TRBV18 to TRBJ2-7, with 7 bases matching TRBD2. Trimming cost V 1 base and J 4 bases; bases outside gene matches: 7. Germline CDR1 and CDR2: KGHSH and LQKENI. CDR3 length equals 15 residues. The CDR3 is CASSPRASGGYEQYF. The CDR3 DNA is TGTGCCAGCTCACCACGGGCTAGCGGAGGTTACGAGCAGTACTTC.

In nucleotides, the CDR3 is TGTGCCAGCAGCCAACCAGGGCAGAATTCACCCCTCCACTTT. Protein product: CASSQPGQNSPLHF. The rearrangement links TRBV3-1 (or the pseudogene TRBV3-2) to TRBJ1-6; D possibly corresponds to TRBD1 (5 bases). The V end was cut by 2 bases, the J end by 7 bases, with 9 bases between. The CDR3 is 14 amino acids. Germline V gene data show CDR1 as LGHDT and CDR2 as YNNKEL (reference sequence).

This clone showed up just a few times. The chain recombines TRBV30 with TRBJ1-6, with D unresolved. The CDR3 runs 14 residues. CDR1 and CDR2 (germline): GTSNPN, SVGIG (reference sequence). Deletions cut 2 bases from V and 5 bases from J, with 10 bases between. CDR3 sequence: CAWSLEINNSPLHF. The CDR3 DNA reads TGTGCCTGGAGTTTGGAGATAAATAATTCACCCCTCCACTTT.

The chain links TRBV3-1 (or the pseudogene TRBV3-2) to TRBJ2-2; tentatively, D is TRBD2 (6 bases). Trimming shortened V by 4 bases and J by 0 bases, and 12 bases separated the two germline ends. Germline V gene lookup returns CDR1 LGHDT and CDR2 YNNKEL (reference sequence). CDR3 length equals 16 residues. CDR3 loop: CASSPGVAANTGELFF. For the CDR3, the DNA is TGTGCCAGCAGCCCCGGGGTAGCGGCGAACACCGGGGAGCTGTTTTTT.

The rearrangement links TRBV6-5 to TRBJ2-4, with D possibly being TRBD2 (5 bases). Trimming pared 10 bases from V and 8 bases from J, leaving 15 bases between. The germline gives CDR1 MNHEY, CDR2 SVGAGI. The length of the CDR3 is 12 residues. This CDR3 is CATEGGSYIQYF. DNA for the CDR3: TGTGCCACCGAGGGTGGATCATACATTCAGTACTTC.

In its sample, this clone was seen once. V is TRBV19 and J is TRBJ2-7; tentative D call: TRBD1 (5 bases). V was cut by 3 bases and J by 2 bases, with 8 bases left in between. Germline lookup yields CDR1 LNHDA and CDR2 SQIVND (reference sequence). The CDR3 is 13 residues long. Here the CDR3 DNA reads TGTGCCAGTAGTATCGGACACACCTACGAGCAGTACTTC. Its protein is CASSIGHTYEQYF.

This chain joins TRBV5-1 and TRBJ2-6; a possible D gene is TRBD1 (5 bases). The CDR3 spans 15 residues. The germline V gene has CDR1 SGHRS and CDR2 YFSETQ. V lost 5 bases, J lost 3 bases, and 12 bases lay in between. The CDR3 sequence is CASSPRVGGANVLTF. CDR3 DNA sequence: TGCGCCAGCAGTCCCAGGGTTGGTGGGGCCAACGTCCTGACTTTC.

V gene TRBV24-1 combines with J gene TRBJ1-5; a possible D gene is TRBD1 (6 bases). Germline V CDR1 and CDR2: KGHDR, SFDVKD. This CDR3 has 17 residues. V lost 3 bases and J 7 bases, leaving 21 bases between the germline ends. The CDR3 nucleotides are TGTGCCACCAGTGATCCGACCGGGACACGGTACGGGCAGCCCCAGCATTTT. It specifies CATSDPTGTRYGQPQHF.

This chain connects TRBV18 to TRBJ2-7; a weak D match, TRBD1 (6 bases). This CDR3 is built from 12 residues. Looked up from germline, CDR1 is KGHSH and CDR2 is LQKENI. V lost 4 bases and J lost 5, with 9 bases in between. In DNA, the CDR3 is TGTGCCAGCTCACTTGGACAGAACGAGCAGTACTTC. Its translation: CASSLGQNEQYF.

This chain connects TRBV7-9 to TRBJ1-4; 9 bases are shared with TRBD1. The V gene end was trimmed by 4 bases and the J gene end by 2 bases; junction bases not matched to a gene: 8. The CDR3 is 17 residues long. CDR1 is SEHNR, CDR2 FQNEAQ, per germline (reference sequence). In DNA, the CDR3 is TGTGCCAGCAGCTATGCCGGGACAGGGAGGACTAATGAAAAACTGTTTTTT. The encoded protein is CASSYAGTGRTNEKLFF.

This clone was seen just once. This chain connects TRBV5-6 to TRBJ2-1, with 8 positions matching TRBD2. This CDR3 is 17 amino acids long. In germline, CDR1 is SGHDT, CDR2 YYEEEE. V dropped 0 bases and J dropped 7; count of bases not matched to a gene: 12. CDR3 in DNA: TGTGCCAGCAGCTTGGCCGGGGCGGGAGGCCTCGTTAATGAGCAGTTCTTC. Translating gives CASSLAGAGGLVNEQFF.

This chain uses TRBV11-3 with TRBJ2-2; TRBD2 matches 13 bases. Germline V gene lookup returns CDR1 SGHNT and CDR2 YENEEA. This CDR3 region has 16 residues. V shed 5 bases and J 7 bases; nucleotides not matched to a gene: 7. CDR3: CASSPGLAGEVGELFF. The CDR3 DNA reads TGTGCCAGCAGCCCTGGACTAGCGGGAGAGGTCGGGGAGCTGTTTTTT.

The rearrangement uses TRBV18 and TRBJ2-4; 9 nucleotides line up with TRBD1. Germline loops: CDR1 KGHSH, CDR2 LQKENI. This CDR3 has 18 residues. The trim removed 2 bases at V and 0 bases at J, leaving 8 bases unmatched. CDR3 sequence: CASSPKPGQGLAKNIQYF. In DNA, the CDR3 is TGTGCCAGCTCACCAAAACCGGGACAGGGATTAGCCAAAAACATTCAGTACTTC.

This chain joins TRBV7-2 and TRBJ1-6; D is undetermined. Trimming stripped 1 base from V and 5 bases from J, with 6 bases between. The germline V gene encodes CDR1 SGHTA and CDR2 FQGNSA. The CDR3 spans 14 residues. CDR3 sequence: CASSLVLDNSPLHF. The DNA for the CDR3 is TGTGCCAGCAGCTTAGTCCTCGATAATTCACCCCTCCACTTT.

A word on this clone: Other DNA sequences from this sample encode an identical CDR3 as well. The gene calls are TRBV18 and TRBJ2-7; TRBD2 matches at 8 bases. V was pared by 3 bases and J by 1 base, with 5 bases of the junction left unmatched. Germline CDR1 and CDR2: KGHSH and LQKENI. CDR3 length: 15 residues. Written as DNA, the CDR3 is TGTGCCAGCTCACCTACTAGCGGAGCTTCCTACGAGCAGTACTTC. As protein: CASSPTSGASYEQYF.

V gene TRBV7-9 combines with J gene TRBJ1-2; D remains ambiguous. V dropped 0 bases and J dropped 2 bases, with 4 bases sitting between them. Germline assignment: CDR1 SEHNR and CDR2 FQNEAQ (reference sequence). This CDR3 comprises 13 residues. CDR3: CASSLAQNYGYTF. The CDR3 DNA is TGTGCCAGCAGCTTAGCCCAAAACTATGGCTACACCTTC.

J is TRBJ2-3 and V is TRBV19; D gene ambiguous. Germline loops: CDR1 LNHDA, CDR2 SQIVND (reference sequence). Trimming removed 1 base at V and 2 bases at J, with 7 bases between. The CDR3 is made up of 14 amino acids. The CDR3 DNA reads as TGTGCCAGTAGTATAGGTCCCTACACAGATACGCAGTATTTT. This gives the protein CASSIGPYTDTQYF. Using reference TRBV19 and TRBJ2-3 for the parts outside the CDR3, the full variable domain is DGGITQSPKYLFRKEGQNVTLSCEQNLNHDAMYWYRQDPGQGLRLIYYSQIVNDFQKGDIAEGYSVSREKKESFPLTVTSAQKNPTAFYLCASSIGPYTDTQYFGPGTRLTVL.

The V call is TRBV4-1, the J call TRBJ2-3, with TRBD1 matching 8 bases. Germline V lookup: CDR1 MGHRA, CDR2 YSYEKL. The CDR3 is 13 amino acids. After removal of 6 bases from V and 1 base from J, the junction contained 0 bases not matched to a gene. CDR3 loop: CASRGQGTDTQYF. CDR3 coding DNA: TGCGCCAGCAGGGGACAGGGCACAGATACGCAGTATTTT.

The chain has TRBV15 and TRBJ2-7, with 7 bases that match TRBD2. CDR1 and CDR2 (germline): LNHNV, YYDKDF (reference sequence). This CDR3 contains 18 residues. The ends lost 0 bases at V and 4 bases at J; junction bases unmatched: 15. CDR3 nucleotides: TGTGCCACCAGCAGAGAAGGTTTAGCTAGCGGAGAGCCATACGAGCAGTACTTC. Protein sequence: CATSREGLASGEPYEQYF.

This chain uses TRBV9 with TRBJ2-2; D is ambiguous. V lost 0 bases, J lost 3 bases, and 12 bases lay in between. Germline CDR1 SGDLS, CDR2 YYNGEE. This CDR3 is built from 16 residues. CDR3 region: CASSVGNPQYTGELFF. CDR3 DNA sequence: TGTGCCAGCAGCGTAGGTAACCCGCAGTACACCGGGGAGCTGTTTTTT. Supplemented by reference TRBV9 and TRBJ2-2, the full variable domain reads DSGVTQTPKHLITATGQRVTLRCSPRSGDLSVYWYQQSLDQGLQFLIQYYNGEERAKGNILERFSAQQFPDLHSELNLSSLELGDSALYFCASSVGNPQYTGELFFGEGSRLTVL.

This sequence joins TRBV6-5 and TRBJ1-5; no firm D call. Germline assignment: CDR1 MNHEY and CDR2 SVGAGI. V was trimmed by 2 bases and J by 2 bases, leaving 7 bases between them. This CDR3 spans 14 amino acids. The CDR3 region has the DNA TGTGCCAGCAGTTACGCCAGTGGCAATCAGCCCCAGCATTTT. The encoded protein is CASSYASGNQPQHF.

The J gene is TRBJ1-6, the V gene TRBV27; 7 bases agree with TRBD1. Trimming at V came to 0 bases and at J to 11 bases, leaving 4 bases not matched to a gene. Germline V lookup: CDR1 MNHEY, CDR2 SMNVEV (reference sequence). The CDR3 runs 14 residues. CDR3 DNA sequence: TGTGCCAGCAGTTTATCGATAAGGGGGCCACCCCTCCACTTT. As protein: CASSLSIRGPPLHF.